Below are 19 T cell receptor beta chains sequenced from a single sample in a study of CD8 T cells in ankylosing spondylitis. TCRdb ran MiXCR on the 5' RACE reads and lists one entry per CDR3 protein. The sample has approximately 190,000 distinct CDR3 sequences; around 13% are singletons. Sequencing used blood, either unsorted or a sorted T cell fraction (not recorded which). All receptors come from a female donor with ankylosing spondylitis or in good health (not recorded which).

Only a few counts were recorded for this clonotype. The CDR3 DNA follows: TGTGCCAGCTCACCACCGGCCGGGGAATTAGATCGTGGCTACACCTTC. Residues: CASSPPAGELDRGYTF. This chain connects TRBV18 to TRBJ1-2, with D hard to call. CDR1 is KGHSH, CDR2 LQKENI, per germline. The germline V and J ends were trimmed by 0 bases and 7 bases, with 18 bases remaining between them. This CDR3 spans 16 amino acids.

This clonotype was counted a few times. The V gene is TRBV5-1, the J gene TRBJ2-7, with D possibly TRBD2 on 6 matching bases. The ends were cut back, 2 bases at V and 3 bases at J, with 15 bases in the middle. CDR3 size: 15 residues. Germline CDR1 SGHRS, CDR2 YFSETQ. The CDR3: CASSLTTSQGYEQYF. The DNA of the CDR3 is TGCGCCAGCAGCTTAACAACTAGCCAAGGCTACGAGCAGTACTTC.

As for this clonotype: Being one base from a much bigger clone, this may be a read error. The DNA of the CDR3 is TGCGCCAGCAGCTTGGGATCTTCTACTCCCACAGATACGGAGTATTTT. Translated: CASSLGSSTPTDTEYF. The chain employs TRBV5-1 and TRBJ2-3; no reliable D call. The V gene's germline CDR1 is SGHRS and CDR2 YFSETQ. The CDR3 has 16 residues.

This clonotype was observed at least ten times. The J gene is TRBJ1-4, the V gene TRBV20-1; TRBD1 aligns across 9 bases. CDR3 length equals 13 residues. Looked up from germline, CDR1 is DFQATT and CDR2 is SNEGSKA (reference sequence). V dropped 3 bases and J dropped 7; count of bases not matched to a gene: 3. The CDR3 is CSASRDRVEKLFF. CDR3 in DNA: TGCAGTGCTAGCCGGGACAGGGTTGAAAAACTGTTTTTT.

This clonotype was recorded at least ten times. The CDR3 DNA sequence: TGCGCCAGCAGCCCGACAGGGAGCAATCAGCCCCAGCATTTT. This translates into CASSPTGSNQPQHF. V and J are TRBV5-1 and TRBJ1-5, with 7 bases matching TRBD1. The CDR3 length is 14 residues. V lost 4 bases, J lost 1 base, and 2 bases stayed unmatched. CDR1 SGHRS and CDR2 YFSETQ come from the germline V gene. The full variable domain, rest sourced from reference TRBV5-1 and TRBJ1-5, is KAGVTQTPRYLIKTRGQQVTLSCSPISGHRSVSWYQQTPGQGLQFLFEYFSETQRNKGNFPGRFSGRQFSNSRSEMNVSTLELGDSALYLCASSPTGSNQPQHFGDGTRLSIL.

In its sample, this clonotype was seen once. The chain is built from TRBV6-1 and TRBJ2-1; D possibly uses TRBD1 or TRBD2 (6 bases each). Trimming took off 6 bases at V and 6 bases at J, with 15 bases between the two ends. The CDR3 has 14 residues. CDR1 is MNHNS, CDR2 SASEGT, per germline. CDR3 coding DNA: TGTGCCAGCAGGGGACAACTAGCTTTCAATGAGCAGTTCTTC. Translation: CASRGQLAFNEQFF.

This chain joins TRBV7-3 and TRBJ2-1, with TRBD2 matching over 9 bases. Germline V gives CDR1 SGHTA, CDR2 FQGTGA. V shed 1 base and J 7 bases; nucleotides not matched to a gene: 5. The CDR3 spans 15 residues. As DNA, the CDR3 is TGTGCCAGCAGCTTAATTCAAGCGGGAGGTAATGAGCAGTTCTTC. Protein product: CASSLIQAGGNEQFF.

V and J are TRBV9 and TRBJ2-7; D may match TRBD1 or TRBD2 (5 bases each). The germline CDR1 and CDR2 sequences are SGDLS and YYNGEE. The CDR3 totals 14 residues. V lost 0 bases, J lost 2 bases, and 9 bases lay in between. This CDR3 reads CASSVGGTTYEQYF. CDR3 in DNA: TGTGCCAGCAGCGTAGGGGGGACGACCTACGAGCAGTACTTC.

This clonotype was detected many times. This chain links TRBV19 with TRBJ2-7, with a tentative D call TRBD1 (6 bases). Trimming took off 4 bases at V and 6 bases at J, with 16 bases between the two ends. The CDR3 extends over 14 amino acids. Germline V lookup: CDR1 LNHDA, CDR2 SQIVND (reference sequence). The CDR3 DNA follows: TGTGCCAGTAGTAAAACAGGGCGGTTGGTCGAGCAGTACTTC. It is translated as CASSKTGRLVEQYF.

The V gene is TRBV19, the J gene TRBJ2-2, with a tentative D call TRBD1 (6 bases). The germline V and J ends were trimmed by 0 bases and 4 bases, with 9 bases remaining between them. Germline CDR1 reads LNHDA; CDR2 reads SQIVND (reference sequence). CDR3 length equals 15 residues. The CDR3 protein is CASSIETGRTGELFF. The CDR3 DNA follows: TGTGCCAGTAGTATAGAAACAGGGCGCACCGGGGAGCTGTTTTTT.

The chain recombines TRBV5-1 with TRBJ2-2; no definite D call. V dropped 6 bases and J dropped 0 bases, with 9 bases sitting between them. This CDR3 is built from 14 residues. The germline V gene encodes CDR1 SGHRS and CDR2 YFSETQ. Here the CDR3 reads CASKQAPNTGELFF. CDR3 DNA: TGCGCCAGCAAGCAGGCCCCGAACACCGGGGAGCTGTTTTTT.

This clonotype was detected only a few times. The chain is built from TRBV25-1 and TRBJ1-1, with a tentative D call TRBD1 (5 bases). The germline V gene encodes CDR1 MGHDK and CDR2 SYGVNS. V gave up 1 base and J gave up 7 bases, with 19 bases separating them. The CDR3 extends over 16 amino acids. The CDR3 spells CASSESPGSGASEAFF. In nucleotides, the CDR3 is TGTGCCAGCAGTGAATCTCCTGGATCCGGGGCCAGTGAAGCTTTCTTT.

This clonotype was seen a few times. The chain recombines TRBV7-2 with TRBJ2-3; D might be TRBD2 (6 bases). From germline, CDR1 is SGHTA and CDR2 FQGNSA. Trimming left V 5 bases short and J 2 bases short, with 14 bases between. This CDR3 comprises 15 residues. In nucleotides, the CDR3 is TGTGCCAGCAGCCACCGGGACTTAACCACAGATACGCAGTATTTT. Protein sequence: CASSHRDLTTDTQYF.

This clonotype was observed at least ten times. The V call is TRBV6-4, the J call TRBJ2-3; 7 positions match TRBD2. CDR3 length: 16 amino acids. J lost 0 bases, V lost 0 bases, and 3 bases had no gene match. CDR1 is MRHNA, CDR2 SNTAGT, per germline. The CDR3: CASSDSGGSSTDTQYF. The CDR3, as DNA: TGTGCCAGCAGTGACTCGGGGGGGTCGAGCACAGATACGCAGTATTTT.

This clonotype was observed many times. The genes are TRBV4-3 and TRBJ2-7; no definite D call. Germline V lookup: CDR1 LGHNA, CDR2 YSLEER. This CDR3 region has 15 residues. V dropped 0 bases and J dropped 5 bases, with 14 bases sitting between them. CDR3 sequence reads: CASSQDGRLSHEQYF. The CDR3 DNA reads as TGCGCCAGCAGCCAAGATGGGCGTCTATCTCACGAGCAGTACTTC.

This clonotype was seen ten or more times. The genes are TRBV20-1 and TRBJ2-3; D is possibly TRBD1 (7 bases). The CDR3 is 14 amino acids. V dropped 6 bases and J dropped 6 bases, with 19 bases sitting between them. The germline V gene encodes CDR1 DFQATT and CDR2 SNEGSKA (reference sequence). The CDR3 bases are TGCAGTGCGCAGGGGGGACGCCCGGCGGATACGCAGTATTTT. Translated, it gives CSAQGGRPADTQYF.

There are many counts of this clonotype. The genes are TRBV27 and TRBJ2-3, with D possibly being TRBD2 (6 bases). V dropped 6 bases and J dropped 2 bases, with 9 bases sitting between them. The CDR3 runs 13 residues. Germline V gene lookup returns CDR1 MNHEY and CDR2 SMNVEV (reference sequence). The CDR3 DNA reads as TGTGCCAGCAGGGACTACAACACAGATACGCAGTATTTT. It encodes CASRDYNTDTQYF.

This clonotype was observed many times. Written as DNA, the CDR3 is TGTGCCAGCAAAAGGAGGGACACCTATAATTCACCCCTCCACTTT. Amino acids: CASKRRDTYNSPLHF. The V and J genes are TRBV6-1 and TRBJ1-6, with D perhaps TRBD1 (6 bases). CDR1 MNHNS and CDR2 SASEGT come from the germline V gene. V gave up 7 bases and J gave up 2 bases, with 12 bases separating them. The CDR3 is 15 residues long.

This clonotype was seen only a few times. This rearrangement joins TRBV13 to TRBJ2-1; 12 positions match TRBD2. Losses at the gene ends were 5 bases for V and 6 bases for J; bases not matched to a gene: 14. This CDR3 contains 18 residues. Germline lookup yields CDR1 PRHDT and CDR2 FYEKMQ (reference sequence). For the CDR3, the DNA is TGTGCCAGCAGCCCACCGCTGGGGCTAGCGGGAGGGCTCAATGAGCAGTTCTTC. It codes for CASSPPLGLAGGLNEQFF.